This is a list of T cell receptor beta chains from one sample in a study of T-cell reconstitution after alpha-beta-depleted transplantation in children. One entry per CDR3 protein, called by TCRdb with MiXCR from the PCR reads. The table shows fewer than 700,000 distinct CDR3 sequences, with under 15% occurring only once. The sequences come from PBMCs, mostly from graft donor cells, collected 360 days after TCRalphabeta/CD19-depleted stem cell transplant. These receptors all come from a male patient younger than 18 who had a stem cell transplant for acute myeloid leukemia, so the T cells may come from the graft donor. Each CDR3 is given with its conserved first and last residue. The D gene is left open where the match is weak. Where a row states a size, it is once, few, many or the class of an expanded clone; other rows omit it.

clone_size,d_call,j_call,v_call,cdr3_aa,cdr3_nt
NA,NA,TRBJ2-5,TRBV7-3,CASGQSGGETQYF,TGTGCCAGCGGTCAATCCGGAGGGGAGACCCAGTACTTC
NA,NA,TRBJ2-6,TRBV7-3,CASSIHSGANVLTF,TGTGCCAGCAGCATCCACTCTGGGGCCAACGTCCTGACTTTC
once,NA,TRBJ2-6,TRBV6-1,CASRGLPGPQAANVLTF,TGTGCCAGCAGGGGGCTACCGGGACCCCAGGCGGCCAACGTCCTGACTTTC
few,NA,TRBJ2-7,TRBV12-3/TRBV12-4,CASSRRYAYEQYF,TGTGCCAGCAGCCGCCGTTATGCCTACGAGCAGTACTTC
few,NA,TRBJ2-7,TRBV20-1,CSASSGSYYEQYF,TGCAGTGCTAGCTCCGGGAGCTACTACGAGCAGTACTTC
few,NA,TRBJ2-2,TRBV7-9,CASSLLDGRAGELFF,TGTGCCAGCAGCTTACTAGACGGGAGAGCCGGGGAGCTGTTTTTT
few,TRBD2,TRBJ2-2,TRBV6-2/TRBV6-3,CASRRIPAGSTSKDTGELFF,TGTGCCAGCAGAAGAATCCCAGCGGGAAGCACCTCCAAGGACACCGGGGAGCTGTTTTTT
NA,NA,TRBJ2-7,TRBV15,CATSATGWGAYEQYF,TGTGCCACCAGCGCGACAGGTTGGGGGGCCTACGAGCAGTACTTC
NA,NA,TRBJ2-2,TRBV5-5,CASSHQNRIWGTGELFF,TGTGCCAGCAGCCACCAAAACCGCATATGGGGCACCGGGGAGCTGTTTTTT
NA,NA,TRBJ2-7,TRBV9,CASSVATSGTGEQYF,TGTGCCAGCAGCGTAGCGACTAGTGGCACGGGCGAGCAGTACTTC
few,TRBD1,TRBJ2-2,TRBV7-2,CASSLWRDRGELFF,TGTGCCAGCAGCTTATGGCGGGACAGGGGGGAGCTGTTTTTT
NA,NA,TRBJ1-1,TRBV20-1,CSAYGQGLRTEAFF,TGCAGTGCTTATGGCCAAGGGCTTCGGACTGAAGCTTTCTTT
few,NA,TRBJ1-2,TRBV11-2,CASSSFGDGYTF,TGTGCCAGCAGCTCATTCGGGGATGGCTACACCTTC
few,NA,TRBJ2-1,TRBV29-1,CSLVWGATHNEQFF,TGCAGCTTGGTGTGGGGGGCGACCCACAATGAGCAGTTCTTC
many,TRBD2,TRBJ2-1,TRBV12-3/TRBV12-4,CALGAGGDYNEQFF,TGTGCCCTGGGAGCGGGAGGGGACTACAATGAGCAGTTCTTC
many,NA,TRBJ2-2,TRBV7-9,CASSLGELFF,TGTGCCAGCAGCTTAGGGGAGCTGTTTTTT
NA,TRBD2,TRBJ2-7,TRBV4-2,CASSQDVRTSEHTSYEQYF,TGTGCCAGCAGCCAAGATGTTCGGACTAGCGAGCATACCTCCTACGAGCAGTACTTC
many,NA,TRBJ1-4,TRBV10-3,CAIKDPTGRGRDEKLFF,TGTGCCATCAAGGACCCGACAGGTCGAGGGAGGGATGAAAAACTGTTTTTT
NA,NA,TRBJ2-7,TRBV4-3,CASSLSKPYEQYF,TGCGCCAGCAGCCTAAGCAAACCCTACGAGCAGTACTTC
many,NA,TRBJ2-1,TRBV2,CASSELRLRGSSYNEQFF,TGTGCCAGCAGTGAATTACGGTTGAGGGGAAGCTCCTACAATGAGCAGTTCTTC
few,NA,TRBJ2-3,TRBV7-6,CASSPSPRDTQYF,TGTGCCAGCAGCCCATCCCCCCGAGATACGCAGTATTTT
NA,TRBD1,TRBJ2-6,TRBV29-1,CSAQTGGSGANVLTF,TGCAGCGCCCAAACAGGGGGCTCTGGGGCCAACGTCCTGACTTTC
NA,TRBD2,TRBJ2-7,TRBV4-3,CASSQVLREGSYEQYF,TGCGCCAGCAGCCAAGTCCTGCGGGAGGGCTCCTACGAGCAGTACTTC
many,NA,TRBJ2-7,TRBV25-1,CASSDQGNRAGSYEQYF,TGTGCCAGCAGTGATCAGGGTAACAGGGCGGGCTCCTACGAGCAGTACTTC
NA,NA,TRBJ1-3,TRBV5-4,CASSLAGPTWGGNTIYF,TGTGCCAGCAGCTTGGCCGGACCTACATGGGGAGGAAACACCATATATTTT
many,NA,TRBJ1-1,TRBV11-1,CASSLSHRPPSGNTEAFF,TGTGCCAGCAGCTTATCTCACAGGCCCCCCTCTGGGAACACTGAAGCTTTCTTT
NA,TRBD2,TRBJ2-3,TRBV20-1,CSARDVVLAGYVDTQYF,TGCAGTGCTAGAGATGTAGTTCTAGCGGGTTATGTAGATACGCAGTATTTT
few,TRBD2,TRBJ2-1,TRBV4-3,CASSQIVSGSSYNEQFF,TGCGCCAGCAGCCAAATCGTGAGCGGGAGCTCCTACAATGAGCAGTTCTTC
many,NA,TRBJ2-2,TRBV5-6,CASNAVAGELFF,TGTGCCAGCAACGCGGTGGCCGGGGAGCTGTTTTTT